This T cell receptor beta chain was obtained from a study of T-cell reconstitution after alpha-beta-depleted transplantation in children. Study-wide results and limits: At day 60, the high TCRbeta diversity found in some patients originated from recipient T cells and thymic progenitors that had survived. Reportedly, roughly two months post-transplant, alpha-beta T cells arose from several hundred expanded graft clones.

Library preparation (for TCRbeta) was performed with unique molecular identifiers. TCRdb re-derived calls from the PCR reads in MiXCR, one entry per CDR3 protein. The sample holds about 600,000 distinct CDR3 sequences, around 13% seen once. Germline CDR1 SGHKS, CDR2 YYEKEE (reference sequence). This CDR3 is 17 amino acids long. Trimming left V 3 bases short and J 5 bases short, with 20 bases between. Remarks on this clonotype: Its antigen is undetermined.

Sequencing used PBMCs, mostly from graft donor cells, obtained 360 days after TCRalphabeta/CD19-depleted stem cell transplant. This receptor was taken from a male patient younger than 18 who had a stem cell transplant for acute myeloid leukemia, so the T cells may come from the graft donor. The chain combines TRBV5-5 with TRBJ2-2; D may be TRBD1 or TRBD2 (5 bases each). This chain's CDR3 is CASSYLWPGRVTGELFF. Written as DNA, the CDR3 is TGTGCCAGCAGCTACCTATGGCCGGGACGAGTGACCGGGGAGCTGTTTTTT.